The present T cell receptor (beta chain) was sequenced within a study of CD8 T cells in Susac syndrome. RNA totalling about 0.5 to 1 ug underwent reverse transcription with random hexamers. TCRdb recomputed calls from the immunoSEQ multiplex PCR reads with MiXCR, one row per CDR3 protein. Altogether more than 95,000 distinct CDR3 sequences are present, around 96% being singletons, with the ten largest covering over 0.065%. Germline V gene lookup returns CDR1 LGHNA and CDR2 YNFKEQ. V was trimmed by 0 bases and J by 8 bases, leaving 13 bases between them. This CDR3 spans 14 amino acids. Sample: CD4+ T cells from PBMCs. V gene TRBV4-2 combines with J gene TRBJ1-2, with no clear D. The sequence was collected from a human donor in good health. CDR3 DNA: TGTGCCAGCAGCCAAGAATTCTGGACGGGGGGCTACACCTTC. It encodes CASSQEFWTGGYTF.